This is a list of T cell receptor beta chains from one sample in a study of blood T cell repertoires in COVID-19. Clones were read by immunoSEQ multiplex PCR, and TCRdb kept only the in-frame ones, dropping some. Found here are about 130,000 clones, approximately 86% of them singletons; the top ten hold about 2.5%. Sequenced: PBMCs or T cells enriched from blood (not recorded which). The receptors derive from a woman aged 45-65 years who had recovered from COVID-19. CDR3s include the opening cysteine and the closing phenylalanine or tryptophan. D genes are given only for firm matches. Clone size, where shown, is once, few, many, or a class for clones that have expanded.

CDR3 DNA	CDR3 protein	clone size	J gene	D gene	V gene
TGTGCCAGCAGCACAGGGTCGGGGGAGACCCAGTACTTC	CASSTGSGETQYF	NA	TRBJ2-5	NA	TRBV11-2
TGTGCCAGCAGCTTAGTGGCAGCCAGAGGTGAAGCTTTCTTT	CASSLVAARGEAFF	NA	TRBJ1-1	NA	TRBV7-2
TGTGCCAGCATCATCCACCTCAGGAGGGAGACCCAGTACTTC	CASIIHLRRETQYF	NA	TRBJ2-5	NA	TRBV5-8
TGTGCCAGCAGCTTAGCCCCAGAGCAGTACTTC	CASSLAPEQYF	NA	TRBJ2-7	NA	TRBV7-2
TGTGCCAGCAGCTTATCCTCAGGGGCTGATTCACCCCTCCACTTT	CASSLSSGADSPLHF	NA	TRBJ1-6	NA	TRBV7-9
TGCGCCAGCAGCTTGGCCGGAGGGAGGGAGGGGTACGAGCAGTACTTC	CASSLAGGREGYEQYF	NA	TRBJ2-7	TRBD2	TRBV5-1
TGTGCCAGCAGCGCCGTAGGGGGGGATCGAGATACGCAGTATTTT	CASSAVGGDRDTQYF	NA	TRBJ2-3	NA	TRBV7-9
TGTGCCAGCAGTGATCAGGGTCCAAGCGAGCAGTACTTC	CASSDQGPSEQYF	NA	TRBJ2-7	NA	TRBV6-1
TGTGCCAGCAGCCAGAGGGACACTAACTATGGCTACACCTTC	CASSQRDTNYGYTF	NA	TRBJ1-2	NA	TRBV11-3
TGTGCCTCCTCGCCGGGTGGGGATACGCAGTATTTT	CASSPGGDTQYF	NA	TRBJ2-3	NA	TRBV5-6
TGCGCCAGCAGCATCGTCCCTAACTCCTACGAGCAGTACTTC	CASSIVPNSYEQYF	NA	TRBJ2-7	NA	TRBV5-1
TGTGCCAGTAGTACTTCAGGGACAACTAATGAAAAACTGTTTTTT	CASSTSGTTNEKLFF	NA	TRBJ1-4	NA	TRBV19
TGCGCCAGCAGCTTTTCTACGGGCTCTGGGGCCAACGTCCTGACTTTC	CASSFSTGSGANVLTF	NA	TRBJ2-6	NA	TRBV5-1
TGTGCCAGCAGTGACAGCGACCCTGGAAACACCATATATTTT	CASSDSDPGNTIYF	NA	TRBJ1-3	NA	TRBV2
TGTGCCAGCGGACAGATCAGGGGCCTCCAAGAGACCCAGTACTTC	CASGQIRGLQETQYF	once	TRBJ2-5	NA	TRBV2
TGTGCCAGTAGTATCGGCGGGAGGGCCCATCAGCCCCAGCATTTT	CASSIGGRAHQPQHF	NA	TRBJ1-5	NA	TRBV19
TGTGCCAGCAGCGTCCAAGGACAGGGTGTGGAAAAACTGTTTTTT	CASSVQGQGVEKLFF	NA	TRBJ1-4	TRBD1	TRBV9
TGTGCCAGCAGTGGACAGGTAGGGGAGCCCCAGCATTTT	CASSGQVGEPQHF	NA	TRBJ1-5	NA	TRBV2
TGCGCCAGCAAGGTGGGACAGGGGGCGAGACCCCTCCACTTT	CASKVGQGARPLHF	NA	TRBJ1-6	TRBD1	TRBV5-1
TGTGCCAGCAGGCGGGGGGAGAACTCCTACAATGAGCAGTTCTTC	CASRRGENSYNEQFF	NA	TRBJ2-1	TRBD2	TRBV6-5
TGTGCCAGCTCTACCTGGGGGGCCTACGAGCAGTACTTC	CASSTWGAYEQYF	NA	TRBJ2-7	NA	TRBV27
TGTGCCAGCAGCCCGACGGGGGGGCCCAGTGAAAAACTGTTTTTT	CASSPTGGPSEKLFF	NA	TRBJ1-4	NA	TRBV5-6
TGTGCCAGCAGCTTCACAGGTTCCCATGAGCAGTTCTTC	CASSFTGSHEQFF	NA	TRBJ2-1	NA	TRBV7-2
TGTGCCAGTCGACAGGGCGGCACAGATACGCAGTATTTT	CASRQGGTDTQYF	once	TRBJ2-3	TRBD1	TRBV5-6
TGTGCTAGTGGTTTGCCCCCGGGACAGGGATACTACGAGCAGTACTTC	CASGLPPGQGYYEQYF	NA	TRBJ2-7	TRBD1	TRBV12-5
TGTGCCAGCAGCCCTTTTGGTAGCGGGAACACAGATACGCAGTATTTT	CASSPFGSGNTDTQYF	NA	TRBJ2-3	TRBD2	TRBV5-8
TGTGCCAGCACCAACGACAGGGTGATGATCTACGAGCAGTACTTC	CASTNDRVMIYEQYF	few	TRBJ2-7	TRBD1	TRBV7-9
TGTGCCAGCAGCTCCCGGGGGGGGGCTCCGAACACTGAAGCTTTCTTT	CASSSRGGAPNTEAFF	once	TRBJ1-1	NA	TRBV3-1/TRBV3-2
TGTGCCAGCAGCCCAGGGGACGTCATGGAGACCCAGTACTTC	CASSPGDVMETQYF	NA	TRBJ2-5	NA	TRBV7-9
TGTGCCAGCAGCTATGACACGAACACCGGGGAGCTGTTTTTT	CASSYDTNTGELFF	NA	TRBJ2-2	NA	TRBV9
TGTGCCAGCAGTGACTCGGGTGCCAGCGGGGGCTATACGCAGTATTTT	CASSDSGASGGYTQYF	NA	TRBJ2-3	TRBD2	TRBV6-4
TGTGCCAGCAGTTACAGGACAGCTAATTCACCCCTCCACTTT	CASSYRTANSPLHF	NA	TRBJ1-6	NA	TRBV6-5
TGTGCCAGCAGTTTATTCGGGACAGGGTTTGGCGGGGAGCTGTTTTTT	CASSLFGTGFGGELFF	once	TRBJ2-2	TRBD1	TRBV27
TGTGCCAGTGAGACATCGAACACCGGGGAGCTGTTTTTT	CASETSNTGELFF	once	TRBJ2-2	NA	TRBV19
TGTGCCAGCAGCGGCCGGGATCCAAATACGCAGTATTTT	CASSGRDPNTQYF	NA	TRBJ2-3	NA	TRBV9
TGTGCCAGCAGCACGGGACAGACCATAATACAAGAGACCCAGTACTTC	CASSTGQTIIQETQYF	NA	TRBJ2-5	TRBD1	TRBV11-2
TGTGCCAGCTCACCGCAGGGCTCTGGGGCCAACGTCCTGACTTTC	CASSPQGSGANVLTF	NA	TRBJ2-6	NA	TRBV18
TGTGCCAGCAGCCACGGACAGGTTAGTCAGCCCCAGCATTTT	CASSHGQVSQPQHF	NA	TRBJ1-5	TRBD1	TRBV3-1/TRBV3-2
TGCGCCAGCAGCCAAGCCCTCTCAGGACTAGCGGGGCGCACCGGGGAGCTGTTTTTT	CASSQALSGLAGRTGELFF	NA	TRBJ2-2	TRBD2	TRBV4-3
TGTGCCAGCAGCCAAGATCAAAGGGGACAGATATACAATGAGCAGTTCTTC	CASSQDQRGQIYNEQFF	NA	TRBJ2-1	TRBD1	TRBV3-1/TRBV3-2
TGTGCCAGCATCCGATTACAGGGGATGAACGACGAGCAGTACTTC	CASIRLQGMNDEQYF	NA	TRBJ2-7	TRBD1	TRBV5-6
TGTGCCAGCAGCTTAGGGGGGGTTGGTCAGCCCCAGCATTTT	CASSLGGVGQPQHF	NA	TRBJ1-5	NA	TRBV7-2
TGTGCCAGCAGCTGGACAGAGAATACCTACGAGCAGTACTTC	CASSWTENTYEQYF	NA	TRBJ2-7	NA	TRBV7-9
TGTGCCAGCAGCCAAGATTCCAGGGGTCGTCGTTCACCCCTCCACTTT	CASSQDSRGRRSPLHF	once	TRBJ1-6	NA	TRBV3-1/TRBV3-2
TGTGCCAGCAGTTACCATAATCAGGGTACCGGGGAGCTGTTTTTT	CASSYHNQGTGELFF	NA	TRBJ2-2	NA	TRBV6-5
TGTGCCAGCAGTTTATCGGGACAGGTAGGGGGAATGAGGCAGTTCTTC	CASSLSGQVGGMRQFF	NA	TRBJ2-1	TRBD1	TRBV27
TGCGCCAGCAGCCAAGATAGGGGCACTGAAGCTTTCTTT	CASSQDRGTEAFF	NA	TRBJ1-1	NA	TRBV4-3
TGTGCCAGTAGTACCTCCCGGACTAGCAGGTCCTACAATGAGCAGTTCTTC	CASSTSRTSRSYNEQFF	once	TRBJ2-1	TRBD2	TRBV19
TGCGCCAGCAGCCCAGATACGACAGGGTTTTACGAGCAGTACTTC	CASSPDTTGFYEQYF	few	TRBJ2-7	TRBD1	TRBV4-3
TGTGCCTGGAAGGGCCCCGGGGGAGAAGAAAAACTGTTTTTT	CAWKGPGGEEKLFF	NA	TRBJ1-4	NA	TRBV30
TGTGCCAGTAGTATCAGGTTGAAGTCTCCTCTCCCAGATACGCAGTATTTT	CASSIRLKSPLPDTQYF	NA	TRBJ2-3	NA	TRBV19
TGTGCCAGCACAGGGGACAGGCGCTCCTACGAGCAGTACTTC	CASTGDRRSYEQYF	NA	TRBJ2-7	TRBD1	TRBV6-1
TGTGCCAGTAGTATAGTATCTAGCGGGGAAGAGACCCAGTACTTC	CASSIVSSGEETQYF	NA	TRBJ2-5	TRBD2	TRBV19
TGTGCCAGCAGTCCTGTTTGGGAGTTGAACACTGAAGCTTTCTTT	CASSPVWELNTEAFF	NA	TRBJ1-1	NA	TRBV7-9